These T cell receptor beta chains were read from a single sample in a study of control samples from healthy donors and cancer patients. Measured with immunoSEQ multiplex PCR; TCRdb has only the in-frame clones, and not every one. The sample records around 180,000 clones, 85% to 95% being singletons. The sequenced sample consisted of blood. These receptors were taken from a woman under 30 in good health. The CDR3 runs from the conserved cysteine through the conserved F or W. A D gene is named only where the DNA matches it firmly. Size values are once, few and many counts, or a class for expanded clones, and some rows have none.

V	J	D	size	DNA	CDR3
TRBV10-1	TRBJ2-7	-	-	TGCGCCAGCAGTGACCACGACCTGGGCAGGGACTACGAGCAGTACTTC	CASSDHDLGRDYEQYF
TRBV2	TRBJ2-1	TRBD1	-	TGTGCCAGCAGCTTAGGGGGACAGGGGTACAATGAGCAGTTCTTC	CASSLGGQGYNEQFF
TRBV28	TRBJ1-4	TRBD1	-	TGTGCCAGCAGGGCAGGGGGAGGGAAACTGTTTTTT	CASRAGGGKLFF
TRBV4-3	TRBJ2-2	-	few	TGCGCCAGCAGCCAAGAAGTTTTGTGGACCGGGGAGCTGTTTTTT	CASSQEVLWTGELFF
TRBV10-2	TRBJ2-2	TRBD2	-	TGCGCCAGCAGTGAGTCGGGCGGGGGGGCCCTCACCGGGGAGCTGTTTTTT	CASSESGGGALTGELFF
TRBV6-5	TRBJ2-7	TRBD1	-	TGTGCCAGCAGTTACGGTAGGGGGCAATACGAGCAGTACTTC	CASSYGRGQYEQYF
TRBV6-6	TRBJ2-7	-	-	TGTGCCAGCAGTTGGACTGCCTACGAGCAGTACTTC	CASSWTAYEQYF
TRBV10-2	TRBJ2-7	TRBD1	-	TGCGCCAGCCGGGACAGCTACGAGCAGTACTTC	CASRDSYEQYF
TRBV5-1	TRBJ2-2	TRBD1	-	TGCGCCAGCAGCTTAACAGGGGGGAACGGGGAGCTGTTTTTT	CASSLTGGNGELFF
TRBV27	TRBJ2-1	-	-	TGTGCCAGCAGCCCTACCTTAAACGGGCAGTTCTTC	CASSPTLNGQFF
TRBV7-8	TRBJ2-4	-	-	TGTGCCAGCAGCCAGGACCGTGTAGCCAAAAACATTCAGTACTTC	CASSQDRVAKNIQYF
TRBV7-2	TRBJ1-2	TRBD1	-	TGTGCCAGCAGCTTAGGATCAGGGGGAAACTATGGCTACACCTTC	CASSLGSGGNYGYTF
TRBV3-1/TRBV3-2	TRBJ2-4	-	-	TGTGCCAGCAGCTCTCGAGGTCCCATTCAAAGAAAAAACATTCAGTACTTC	CASSSRGPIQRKNIQYF
TRBV6-5	TRBJ1-3	-	-	TGTGCCAGCAGTTACTCAAATGGGGACACCATATATTTT	CASSYSNGDTIYF
TRBV4-3	TRBJ1-5	-	-	TGCGCCAGCAGCCGAACCGTGCGTCAGCCCCAGCATTTT	CASSRTVRQPQHF
TRBV4-2	TRBJ2-7	TRBD2	-	TGTGCCAGCAGCGTTACGAGGAGACTAGCGGGAGTTTCCTACGAGCAGTACTTC	CASSVTRRLAGVSYEQYF
TRBV6-5	TRBJ2-5	TRBD1	-	TGTGCCAGCAGCCAGGGACAGGGGAGGGAGACCCAGTACTTC	CASSQGQGRETQYF